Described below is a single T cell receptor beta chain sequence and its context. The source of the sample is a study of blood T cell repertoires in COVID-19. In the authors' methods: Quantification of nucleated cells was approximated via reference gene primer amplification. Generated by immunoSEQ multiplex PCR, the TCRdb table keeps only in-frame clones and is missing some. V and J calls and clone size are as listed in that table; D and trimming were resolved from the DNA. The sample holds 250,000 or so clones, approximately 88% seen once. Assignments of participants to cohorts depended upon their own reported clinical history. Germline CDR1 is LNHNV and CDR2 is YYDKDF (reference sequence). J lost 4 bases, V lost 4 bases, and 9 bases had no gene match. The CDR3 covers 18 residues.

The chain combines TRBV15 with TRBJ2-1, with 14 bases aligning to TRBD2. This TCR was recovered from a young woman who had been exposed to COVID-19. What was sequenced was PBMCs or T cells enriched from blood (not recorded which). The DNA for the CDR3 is TGTGCCACCAGCACCTGGACTAGCGGGAGGCCAAGGTACAATGAGCAGTTCTTC. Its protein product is CATSTWTSGRPRYNEQFF.